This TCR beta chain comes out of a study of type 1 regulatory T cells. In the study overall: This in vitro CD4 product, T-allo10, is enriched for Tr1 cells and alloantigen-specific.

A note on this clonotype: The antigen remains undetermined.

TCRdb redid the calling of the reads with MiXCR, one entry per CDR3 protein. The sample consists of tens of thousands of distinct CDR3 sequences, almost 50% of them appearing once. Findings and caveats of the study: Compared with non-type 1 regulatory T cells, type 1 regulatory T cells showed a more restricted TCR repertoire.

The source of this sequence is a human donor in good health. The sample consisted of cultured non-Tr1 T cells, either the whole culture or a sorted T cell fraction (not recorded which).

The CDR3 protein is CATSRRQASGPDTQYF. CDR3 DNA sequence: TGTGCCACCAGCCGCCGTCAAGCCTCCGGCCCAGATACGCAGTATTTT. J is TRBJ2-3 and V is TRBV15; no clear D. CDR1 LNHNV and CDR2 YYDKDF come from the germline V gene (reference sequence). Trimming took 5 bases from V and 4 from J, leaving 19 bases between them. The CDR3 extends over 16 amino acids.